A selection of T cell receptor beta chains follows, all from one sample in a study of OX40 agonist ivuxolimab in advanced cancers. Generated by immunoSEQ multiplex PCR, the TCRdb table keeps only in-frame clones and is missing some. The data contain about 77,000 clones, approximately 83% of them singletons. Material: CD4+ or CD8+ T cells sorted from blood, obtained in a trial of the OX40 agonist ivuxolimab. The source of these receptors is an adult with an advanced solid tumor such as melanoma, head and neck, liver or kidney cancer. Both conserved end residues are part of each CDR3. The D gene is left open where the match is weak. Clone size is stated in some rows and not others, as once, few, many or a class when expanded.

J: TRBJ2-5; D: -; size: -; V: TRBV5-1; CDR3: CASSFRQSLGKETQYF; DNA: TGCGCCAGCAGCTTCCGACAGTCGTTGGGAAAAGAGACCCAGTACTTC
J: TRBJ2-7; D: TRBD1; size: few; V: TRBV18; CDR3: CASSPRDRGYEQYF; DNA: TGTGCCAGCTCACCACGGGACAGGGGTTACGAGCAGTACTTC
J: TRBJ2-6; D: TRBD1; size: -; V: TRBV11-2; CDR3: CASSSTGGDLMGANVLTF; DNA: TGTGCCAGCAGCTCGACAGGGGGCGACCTGATGGGGGCCAACGTCCTGACTTTC
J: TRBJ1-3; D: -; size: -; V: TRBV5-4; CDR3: CASSPGPRGAGNTIYF; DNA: TGTGCCAGCAGCCCGGGGCCTCGGGGGGCCGGAAACACCATATATTTT
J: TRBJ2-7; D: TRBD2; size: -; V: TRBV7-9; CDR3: CASRQTSGGVYEQYF; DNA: TGTGCCAGCAGACAAACTAGCGGGGGGGTGTACGAGCAGTACTTC
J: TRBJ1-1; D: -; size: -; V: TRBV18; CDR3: CASSPPTVMNTEAFF; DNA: TGTGCCAGCTCACCACCTACAGTTATGAACACTGAAGCTTTCTTT
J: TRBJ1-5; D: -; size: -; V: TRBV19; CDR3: CASSMVVHLGNQPQHF; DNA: TGTGCCAGTAGTATGGTCGTCCACTTGGGCAATCAGCCCCAGCATTTT
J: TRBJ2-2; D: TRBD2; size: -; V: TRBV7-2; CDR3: CASSLAPGGTGELFF; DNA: TGTGCCAGCAGCTTAGCCCCGGGGGGGACCGGGGAGCTGTTTTTT
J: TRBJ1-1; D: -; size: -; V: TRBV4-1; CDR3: CASSQDAFDTREAFF; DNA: TGCGCCAGCAGCCAAGACGCCTTTGATACGCGCGAAGCTTTCTTT
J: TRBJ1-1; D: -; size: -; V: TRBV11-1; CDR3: CASSQPGTLNTEAFF; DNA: TGTGCCAGCAGCCAACCCGGGACACTGAACACTGAAGCTTTCTTT
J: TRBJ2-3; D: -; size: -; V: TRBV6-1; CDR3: CASSESDPSTDTQYF; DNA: TGTGCCAGCAGTGAATCAGACCCTAGCACAGATACGCAGTATTTT
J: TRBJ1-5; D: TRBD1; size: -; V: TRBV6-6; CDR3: CASTQGAGGQPQHF; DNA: TGTGCCAGCACTCAGGGGGCAGGAGGACAGCCCCAGCATTTT
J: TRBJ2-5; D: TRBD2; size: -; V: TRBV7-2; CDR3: CASSLALRGGYETQYF; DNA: TGTGCCAGCAGCTTAGCTCTGCGGGGGGGCTATGAGACCCAGTACTTC
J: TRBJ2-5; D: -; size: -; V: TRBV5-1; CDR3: CASSLRGETQYF; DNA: TGCGCCAGCAGCTTGCGGGGAGAGACCCAGTACTTC
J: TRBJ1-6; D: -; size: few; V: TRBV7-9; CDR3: CASSLEAGNSPLHF; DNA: TGTGCCAGCAGCTTAGAGGCCGGCAATTCACCCCTCCACTTT
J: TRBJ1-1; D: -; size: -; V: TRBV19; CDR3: CASSIQPNTEAFF; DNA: TGTGCCAGTAGTATACAGCCGAACACTGAAGCTTTCTTT
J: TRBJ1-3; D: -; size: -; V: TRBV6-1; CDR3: CASSRENTIYF; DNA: TGTGCCAGCAGTCGAGAAAACACCATATATTTT
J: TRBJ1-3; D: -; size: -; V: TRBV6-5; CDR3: CASTLRVGLGNTIYF; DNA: TGTGCCAGCACCCTACGTGTAGGATTAGGAAACACCATATATTTT
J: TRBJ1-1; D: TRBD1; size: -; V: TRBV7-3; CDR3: CASRPDRDTEAFF; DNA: TGTGCCAGCAGACCGGACAGGGACACTGAAGCTTTCTTT
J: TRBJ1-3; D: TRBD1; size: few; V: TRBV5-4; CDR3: CASSLRDRERNTIYF; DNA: TGTGCCAGCAGCCTCCGGGACAGGGAAAGAAACACCATATATTTT